This T cell receptor beta chain was obtained from a study of graft-versus-host responses after intestinal transplantation. Study-wide findings and caveats: The highest levels of circulating GvH clones went along with early declines in HvG clones after transplant.

Profiled with immunoSEQ multiplex PCR; TCRdb holds only in-frame clones, not every one. The sample holds roughly 130,000 clones, 92% seen once. The germline V gene has CDR1 SGHRS and CDR2 YFSETQ. The CDR3 contains 19 residues. V was clipped by 4 bases and J by 8 bases; unmatched bases: 18. As regards this clone: Its antigen is not known.

The sequencing here drew on unstimulated CD4+ T cells sorted from spleen or lymph node cells, taken before intestinal transplant. This receptor was taken from a human donor who received an intestinal transplant. The chain joins TRBV5-1 to TRBJ2-1, with 13 bases aligning to TRBD2. The CDR3 nucleotides read TGCGCCAGCAGCACCAAACTAGCGGGAGGGCTCCTGGTTGGGGATGAGCAGTTCTTC. Its protein is CASSTKLAGGLLVGDEQFF.